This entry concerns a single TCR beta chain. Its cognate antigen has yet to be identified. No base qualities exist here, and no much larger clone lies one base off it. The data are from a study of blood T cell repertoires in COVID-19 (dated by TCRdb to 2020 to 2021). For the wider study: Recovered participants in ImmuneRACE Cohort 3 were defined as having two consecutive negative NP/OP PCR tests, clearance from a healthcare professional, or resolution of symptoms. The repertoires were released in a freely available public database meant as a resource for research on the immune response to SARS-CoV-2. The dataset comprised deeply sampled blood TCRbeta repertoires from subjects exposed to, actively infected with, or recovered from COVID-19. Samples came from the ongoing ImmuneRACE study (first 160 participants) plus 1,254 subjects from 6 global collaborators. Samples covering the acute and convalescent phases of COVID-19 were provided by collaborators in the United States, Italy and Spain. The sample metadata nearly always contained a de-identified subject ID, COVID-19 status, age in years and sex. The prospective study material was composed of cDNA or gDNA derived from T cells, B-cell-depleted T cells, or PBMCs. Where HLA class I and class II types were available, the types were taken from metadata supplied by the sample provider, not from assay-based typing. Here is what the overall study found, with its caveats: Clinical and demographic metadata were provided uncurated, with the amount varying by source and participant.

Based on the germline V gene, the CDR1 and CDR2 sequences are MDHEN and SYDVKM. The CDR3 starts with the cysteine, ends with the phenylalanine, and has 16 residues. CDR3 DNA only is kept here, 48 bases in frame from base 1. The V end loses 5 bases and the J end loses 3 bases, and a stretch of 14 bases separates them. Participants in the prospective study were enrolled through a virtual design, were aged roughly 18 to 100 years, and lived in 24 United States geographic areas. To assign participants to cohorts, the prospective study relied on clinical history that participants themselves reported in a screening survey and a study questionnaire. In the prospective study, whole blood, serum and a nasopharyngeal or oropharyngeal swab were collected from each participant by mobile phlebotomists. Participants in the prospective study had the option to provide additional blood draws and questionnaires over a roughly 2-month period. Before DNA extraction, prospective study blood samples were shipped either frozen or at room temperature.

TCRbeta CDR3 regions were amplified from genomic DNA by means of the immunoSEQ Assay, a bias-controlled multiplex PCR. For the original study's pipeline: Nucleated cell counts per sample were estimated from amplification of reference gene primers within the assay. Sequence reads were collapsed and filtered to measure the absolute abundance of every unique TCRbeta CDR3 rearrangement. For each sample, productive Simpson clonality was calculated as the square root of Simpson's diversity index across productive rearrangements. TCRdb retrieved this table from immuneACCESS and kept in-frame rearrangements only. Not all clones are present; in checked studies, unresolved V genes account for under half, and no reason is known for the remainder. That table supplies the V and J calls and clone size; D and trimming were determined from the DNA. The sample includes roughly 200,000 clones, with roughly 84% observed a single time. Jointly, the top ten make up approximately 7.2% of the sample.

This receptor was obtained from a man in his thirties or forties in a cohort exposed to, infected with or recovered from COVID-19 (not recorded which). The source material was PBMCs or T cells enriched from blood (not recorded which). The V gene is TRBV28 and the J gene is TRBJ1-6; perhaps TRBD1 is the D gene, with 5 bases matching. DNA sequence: TGTGCCAGCAGTGGGGAGGGGCACGGCTATAATTCACCCCTCCACTTT. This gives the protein CASSGEGHGYNSPLHF.